This TCR beta chain is from a study of CD8+ T cells in alopecia areata. The wider study: Twice a day, 5 to 10 mg of oral tofacitinib was administered to treated patients. Scoring of severity for treated patients was based on percentage of affected scalp area. General study results and limits: Although TCR sharing was seen in mice, sharing across patients was less clear, possibly for HLA-related reasons.

cDNA serving as the sequencing template came from extracted, reverse transcribed RNA. Method: immunoSEQ multiplex PCR; TCRdb's copy keeps in-frame clones and lacks some. There are about 190,000 clones in the sample; roughly 60% occur only once, and just over 1% lies in the top ten. Note on this clone: What it binds is unknown.

The treatment is: oral pan-JAK inhibitor, 5-10 mg twice daily. Peripheral blood samples and lesional scalp punch biopsies were obtained from alopecia areata patients. Trimming removed 5 bases from V and 11 bases from J; junction bases left unmatched: 5. CDR3 length equals 11 residues. The germline CDR1 and CDR2 sequences are MNHEY and SVGAGI. This TCR was sampled from a human donor with alopecia areata. The gene calls are TRBV6-5 and TRBJ1-1, with 7 bases that match TRBD1. Sequenced here: CD4+ T cells sorted from blood, sampled at week 24, from a patient treated with tofacitinib. The CDR3 reads CASSDQGGAFF. The CDR3 coding sequence is TGTGCCAGCAGTGACCAGGGGGGGGCTTTCTTT.